What follows describes a single T cell receptor (beta chain). How the authors handled the data: Reference gene primer amplification yielded estimated nucleated cell counts. Generated by immunoSEQ multiplex PCR, the TCRdb table keeps only in-frame clones and is missing some. Clonal size and the V and J genes are those of that table, whereas D and trimming came from the DNA. The table lists roughly 350,000 clones, 85% of them singletons. The data derive from a study of blood T cell repertoires in COVID-19. V shed 0 bases and J shed 6 bases, with 10 bases lying between them. The CDR3 consists of 15 residues. Germline V gene data show CDR1 as KGHDR and CDR2 as SFDVKD.

This chain uses TRBV24-1 with TRBJ2-2, with D tentatively TRBD2 (5 bases). The source of this sequence is a woman aged 18-29 years with acute or convalescent COVID-19. The specimen sequenced was peripheral blood. The CDR3 spells CATSDLPSEAGELFF. As DNA, the CDR3 is TGTGCCACCAGTGATTTGCCGTCGGAGGCCGGGGAGCTGTTTTTT.